Listed below are T cell receptor beta chains from one sample, sequenced in a study of T cell responses to AZD1222 COVID-19 vaccine. Only in-frame clones appear in the TCRdb table, and some are missing; sequencing was by immunoSEQ multiplex PCR. The table includes 110,000 to 150,000 clones, roughly 92% detected once. The sequences come from peripheral blood, collected on day 0 of AZD1222 vaccination. All receptors derive from an adult in good health. The CDR3 runs from the conserved cysteine through the conserved F or W. A D gene is named only where the DNA matches it firmly. The size field is filled for only some rows; it gives once, few, many or a size class.

CDR3aa	CDR3nt	j_gene	v_gene	abundance	d_gene
CASSSGPTTEAFF	TGCGCCAGCAGCTCAGGACCGACCACTGAAGCTTTCTTT	TRBJ1-1	TRBV5-1	.	.
CASEHGAENIQYF	TGTGCCAGCGAGCACGGGGCTGAAAACATTCAGTACTTC	TRBJ2-4	TRBV2	.	.
CASSARAGSSGANVLTF	TGTGCCAGCAGCGCTAGGGCGGGAAGCTCTGGGGCCAACGTCCTGACTTTC	TRBJ2-6	TRBV7-2	.	.
CASTDLGQGMETQYF	TGTGCCAGCACTGACTTGGGACAGGGGATGGAGACCCAGTACTTC	TRBJ2-5	TRBV2	.	TRBD1
CASSLRGGFDNSPLHF	TGTGCCAGCAGTTTACGTGGAGGGTTTGACAATTCACCCCTCCACTTT	TRBJ1-6	TRBV28	once	.
CASSLSTPPGEQFF	TGTGCCAGCAGTTTGAGTACACCACCCGGGGAGCAGTTCTTC	TRBJ2-1	TRBV28	.	.
CASSRQGRGETQYF	TGTGCCAGCAGCCGGCAGGGGAGGGGAGAGACCCAGTACTTC	TRBJ2-5	TRBV6-2/TRBV6-3	.	.
CASSQFARLAGAEKYSTDTQYF	TGCGCCAGCAGTCAATTCGCGCGACTAGCGGGAGCCGAAAAATATAGCACAGATACGCAGTATTTT	TRBJ2-3	TRBV23-1	.	TRBD2
CASSKQSGDSPLHF	TGTGCCAGCAGTAAACAGTCCGGAGATTCACCCCTCCACTTT	TRBJ1-6	TRBV6-1	.	.
CASSPTQGGGTEAFF	TGCGCCAGCAGCCCAACACAGGGTGGGGGAACTGAAGCTTTCTTT	TRBJ1-1	TRBV5-1	.	.
CASMTSGSRSYNEQFF	TGTGCCAGCATGACTAGCGGGAGCCGGTCCTACAATGAGCAGTTCTTC	TRBJ2-1	TRBV5-5	.	TRBD2
CAWSGDNYGYTF	TGTGCCTGGAGCGGGGACAACTATGGCTACACCTTC	TRBJ1-2	TRBV30	.	.
CASSFSDRGGGYTF	TGTGCCAGCAGCTTCTCGGACAGGGGGGGAGGCTACACCTTC	TRBJ1-2	TRBV5-4	.	TRBD1